These 23 T cell receptor beta chains originate from one sample sequenced in a study of cytomegalovirus exposure and HLA in healthy donors. It was with 60 Vbeta and 13 Jbeta primers that the PCR ran. Only in-frame clones appear in the TCRdb table, and some are missing; sequencing was by immunoSEQ multiplex PCR. This sample carries over 100,000 clones, about 70% of them seen once, and the ten largest clones take around 0.95%. The sample was PBMCs. The receptors here all came from a woman in her thirties in good health and CMV-seronegative.

This sequence joins TRBV5-4 and TRBJ2-1, with a possible D match to TRBD2 (5 bases). Germline V gene data show CDR1 as SGHNT and CDR2 as YYREEE (reference sequence). V lost 0 bases, J lost 0 bases, and 16 bases lay in between. This CDR3 is 18 amino acids long. For the CDR3, the DNA is TGTGCCAGCAGCTTGGAGCTAGCCTCTTGGAGCTCCTACAATGAGCAGTTCTTC. As protein: CASSLELASWSSYNEQFF.

The table lists this clone with a count of one. The chain joins TRBV15 to TRBJ2-5; maybe TRBD1 (6 bases). With 5 bases removed from V and 1 base from J, the gap between germline ends came to 14 bases. CDR1 and CDR2 (germline): LNHNV, YYDKDF (reference sequence). CDR3 length: 15 amino acids. Here the CDR3 DNA reads TGTGCCACCAGCGTATCACCGGACAGCCAAGAGACCCAGTACTTC. Encoded protein: CATSVSPDSQETQYF.

This clone was counted between two and nine times. The rearrangement joins TRBV19 to TRBJ1-2; D is perhaps TRBD1 (5 bases). CDR3 length: 14 amino acids. Germline V gives CDR1 LNHDA, CDR2 SQIVND (reference sequence). V shed 5 bases and J shed 4 bases, with 14 bases lying between them. This CDR3 reads CASSPVAGSYGYTF. The CDR3 DNA reads TGTGCCAGTAGTCCCGTGGCAGGGTCCTATGGCTACACCTTC.

The V call is TRBV7-2, the J call TRBJ1-2; weak D call: TRBD1 (5 bases). The V end was cut by 6 bases, the J end by 1 base, with 9 bases between. CDR1 and CDR2 from the germline V gene are SGHTA and FQGNSA. The CDR3 loop spans 13 amino acids. The CDR3 DNA is TGTGCCAGCAGTTGGGGGGGTAACTATGGCTACACCTTC. This encodes CASSWGGNYGYTF.

The chain recombines TRBV7-2 with TRBJ1-5; TRBD1 matches at 8 bases. This CDR3 comprises 13 residues. Looked up from germline, CDR1 is SGHTA and CDR2 is FQGNSA. V gave up 5 bases and J gave up 4 bases; unmatched junction bases: 1. In nucleotides, the CDR3 is TGTGCCAGCAGCGGACAGGGTAATCAGCCCCAGCATTTT. Translation gives CASSGQGNQPQHF.

The V and J genes are TRBV5-6 and TRBJ1-5; D perhaps matches TRBD1 (5 bases). Germline loops: CDR1 SGHDT, CDR2 YYEEEE. This CDR3 spans 14 amino acids. V was pared by 0 bases and J by 7 bases, with 11 bases between. CDR3 sequence (DNA): TGTGCCAGCAGCTTGGCCAGGGAAGGACAGCCCCAGCATTTT. It translates to CASSLAREGQPQHF.

The chain recombines TRBV5-1 with TRBJ2-5; 10 bases align to TRBD1. From germline, CDR1 is SGHRS and CDR2 YFSETQ. This CDR3 is built from 16 residues. The trim removed 4 bases at V and 4 bases at J, leaving 10 bases unmatched. CDR3 protein: CASSGDRGRGRETQYF. The CDR3 DNA sequence: TGCGCCAGCAGCGGAGACAGGGGGCGCGGACGAGAGACCCAGTACTTC.

The genes are TRBV11-1 and TRBJ2-7; 7 bases fit TRBD2. Germline V gene lookup returns CDR1 SGHAT and CDR2 FQDESV (reference sequence). The CDR3 is 14 amino acids. The V gene end was trimmed by 2 bases and the J gene end by 4 bases; junction bases not matched to a gene: 5. CDR3 DNA: TGTGCCAGCAGCTTAAGGCCTAGCGGTTACGAGCAGTACTTC. Translating it yields CASSLRPSGYEQYF.

The J gene is TRBJ1-2, the V gene TRBV6-5; TRBD1 might be the D (5 bases). CDR1 and CDR2 from the germline V gene are MNHEY and SVGAGI. The CDR3 length is 12 residues. V dropped 8 bases and J dropped 8 bases, with 15 bases sitting between them. CDR3 loop: CASGGVQDGYTF. CDR3 nucleotides: TGTGCCAGCGGAGGGGTCCAGGACGGCTACACCTTC.

This chain connects TRBV6-1 to TRBJ1-5, with D perhaps matching TRBD1 (5 bases). Deletions cut 3 bases from V and 4 bases from J, with 10 bases between. The CDR3 loop spans 14 amino acids. CDR1 is MNHNS and CDR2 is SASEGT in the germline V gene. The CDR3 here is CASSDRVRNQPQHF. In nucleotides, the CDR3 is TGTGCCAGCAGTGACAGGGTAAGAAATCAGCCCCAGCATTTT.

The chain is built from TRBV5-8 and TRBJ1-5; D uncertain. CDR1 is SGHTS, CDR2 YDEGEE, per germline. The CDR3 totals 12 residues. V lost 4 bases and J 9 bases, leaving 11 bases between the germline ends. For the CDR3, the DNA is TGTGCCAGCAGCCTCTCGTCGTGGCCCCAGCATTTT. Translated, it gives CASSLSSWPQHF.

This clone was counted between two and nine times. This chain uses TRBV5-1 with TRBJ1-1, with D tentatively TRBD1 (5 bases). The length of the CDR3 is 16 residues. With 4 bases removed from V and 0 bases from J, the gap between germline ends came to 16 bases. CDR1 and CDR2 (germline): SGHRS, YFSETQ. The CDR3: CASSTGQGRLNTEAFF. The CDR3 bases are TGCGCCAGCAGCACAGGACAAGGGCGGTTGAACACTGAAGCTTTCTTT.

The gene calls are TRBV15 and TRBJ2-1, with 11 bases identical to TRBD2. Germline loops: CDR1 LNHNV, CDR2 YYDKDF (reference sequence). The junction had 4 bases not matched to a gene; V was cut back by 6 bases and J by 6 bases. This CDR3 spans 14 amino acids. The CDR3 DNA reads TGTGCCACCAGTAGCGGGAGGGCCCTCAATGAGCAGTTCTTC. Its translation: CATSSGRALNEQFF.

The J gene is TRBJ2-7, the V gene TRBV28; D ambiguous. This CDR3 region has 11 residues. Trimming took off 3 bases at V and 3 bases at J, with 3 bases between the two ends. CDR1 and CDR2 (germline): MDHEN, SYDVKM. CDR3 amino acids: CASSFYYEQYF. As DNA, the CDR3 is TGTGCCAGCAGTTTCTACTACGAGCAGTACTTC.

The rearrangement joins TRBV7-7 to TRBJ2-3, with 9 bases matching TRBD1. The V segment lost 5 bases and the J segment 3 bases; nucleotides outside the gene matches: 9. From germline, CDR1 is SSHAT and CDR2 FNYEAQ (reference sequence). This CDR3 has 16 residues. The CDR3 loop reads CASSHGQGLATDTQYF. The CDR3 nucleotides read TGTGCCAGCAGCCACGGACAGGGGTTGGCGACAGATACGCAGTATTTT.

V and J are TRBV15 and TRBJ1-5; D gene uncertain. This CDR3 is 16 amino acids long. The germline V and J ends were trimmed by 0 bases and 6 bases, with 15 bases remaining between them. The germline CDR1 and CDR2 sequences are LNHNV and YYDKDF (reference sequence). CDR3 nucleotide sequence: TGTGCCACCAGCAGAGATAAGGGTAGTGGAGGTCAGCCCCAGCATTTT. It is translated as CATSRDKGSGGQPQHF.

This chain joins TRBV29-1 and TRBJ2-2; D is possibly TRBD1 (6 bases). Germline V CDR1 and CDR2: SQVTM, ANQGSEA. Trimming took off 4 bases at V and 4 bases at J, with 7 bases between the two ends. The CDR3 covers 12 residues. The CDR3 DNA reads TGCAGCGTTGTAGGGGGCACCGGGGAGCTGTTTTTT. Its protein is CSVVGGTGELFF.

The V gene is TRBV5-6, the J gene TRBJ1-6; TRBD1 matches 7 bases. CDR1 and CDR2 (germline): SGHDT, YYEEEE. V lost 2 bases, J lost 6 bases, and 2 bases stayed unmatched. The CDR3 covers 14 residues. CDR3 protein: CASSFGQVNSPLHF. CDR3 nucleotide sequence: TGTGCCAGCAGCTTCGGACAGGTTAATTCACCCCTCCACTTT.

The V and J genes are TRBV14 and TRBJ1-2; 8 nucleotides agree with TRBD1. Trimming removed 6 bases from V and 2 bases from J; junction bases left unmatched: 2. The CDR3 contains 13 residues. Germline loops: CDR1 SGHDN, CDR2 FVKESK. CDR3 protein: CASSGQGNYGYTF. For the CDR3, the DNA is TGTGCCAGCAGTGGACAGGGAAACTATGGCTACACCTTC. Using reference TRBV14 and TRBJ1-2 for the parts outside the CDR3, the full variable domain is EAGVTQFPSHSVIEKGQTVTLRCDPISGHDNLYWYRRVMGKEIKFLLHFVKESKQDESGMPNNRFLAERTGGTYSTLKVQPAELEDSGVYFCASSGQGNYGYTFGSGTRLTVV.

The CDR3 is CASSIGAGGHQPQHF. In DNA form, the CDR3 reads TGTGCCAGTAGTATTGGGGCAGGGGGCCATCAGCCCCAGCATTTT. V and J are TRBV19 and TRBJ1-5, with 8 bases lining up with TRBD1. The CDR3 consists of 15 residues. Per the germline V gene, CDR1 is LNHDA and CDR2 is SQIVND (reference sequence). V was clipped by 3 bases and J by 5 bases; unmatched bases: 6.

V is TRBV5-1 and J is TRBJ1-1; D gene ambiguous. CDR3 length: 13 residues. The germline CDR1 and CDR2 sequences are SGHRS and YFSETQ. The germline V and J ends were trimmed by 2 bases and 3 bases, with 8 bases remaining between them. In DNA, the CDR3 is TGCGCCAGCAGCTTTAAGGGAGACACTGAAGCTTTCTTT. It encodes CASSFKGDTEAFF.

J is TRBJ1-5 and V is TRBV6-5, with TRBD1 as a possible D gene (6 bases). The CDR3 loop spans 16 amino acids. Trimming pared 2 bases from V and 6 bases from J, leaving 17 bases between. Germline lookup yields CDR1 MNHEY and CDR2 SVGAGI. This CDR3 is CASSYQAPGAGQPQHF. The DNA of the CDR3 is TGTGCCAGCAGTTACCAGGCCCCAGGGGCGGGTCAGCCCCAGCATTTT.

This clone has only one observation. The V and J genes are TRBV5-6 and TRBJ1-1; 7 bases fit TRBD1. V shed 7 bases, J shed 3 bases, and the junction held 6 bases outside the gene matches. The CDR3 totals 13 residues. Per the germline V gene, CDR1 is SGHDT and CDR2 is YYEEEE. DNA for the CDR3: TGTGCCAGCTCCTACAGGGGACACACTGAAGCTTTCTTT. Encoded protein: CASSYRGHTEAFF.